The TCR beta chain under discussion was sequenced for a study of regulatory T cells in long-lasting Graves disease. Library construction for TCR beta used iRepertoire HTBI primers and Arm-PCR of CDR3 regions. Each CDR3 protein gets one entry after TCRdb re-called the multiplex PCR reads with MiXCR. The data contain about 450,000 distinct CDR3 sequences, approximately 14% of them singletons. This clonotype was recorded at least ten times. Trimming pared 7 bases from V and 5 bases from J, leaving 16 bases between. CDR3 length: 14 residues. Germline loops: CDR1 SGDLS, CDR2 YYNGEE. The time point denotes: newly diagnosed GD, antithyroid drugs for less than 3 months. The authors made the TCR library using RNA they extracted from PBMCs. These sequences were also reported in another study, on T cells in Graves' hyperthyroidism and ophthalmopathy. This second report adds: First-round RT-PCR of the TCR CDR3 relied on the HTBI primer set.

The chain recombines TRBV9 with TRBJ2-1; the D gene is possibly TRBD2 (5 bases). The sequencing used peripheral blood mononuclear cells (PBMCs), collected at new diagnosis, from a patient treated with antithyroid drugs. The receptor was derived from a woman between 50 and 59 years old with Graves disease. CDR3 amino acids: CASGSLGSDNEQFF. CDR3 coding DNA: TGTGCCAGCGGCTCCCTTGGTAGCGACAATGAGCAGTTCTTC.